This TCR beta chain was captured in a study of breast tumors, draining lymph nodes, adjacent tissues. Findings and caveats of the study: Compared with basal-like, luminal-like tumors shared significantly more repertoire with nontumor tissue. Findings are consistent with lymph node origin and intratumoral expansion of most tumor T cells. The lymph node origin of tumor T cells was framed as consistent with a hypothesis, not demonstrated. Tumor TCR diversity was below lymph nodes but above nontumor tissue.

V lost 2 bases and J lost 0, with 22 bases in between. From germline, CDR1 is MNHEY and CDR2 SMNVEV (reference sequence). This CDR3 has 20 amino acids. TCRdb processed the multiplex PCR reads anew with MiXCR; each CDR3 protein has one entry. Of some 85,000 distinct CDR3 sequences listed, approximately 30% are singletons. This clonotype was seen a few times. Its antigen is still unknown. Samples came from axillary lymph nodes draining the breast cancer. This chain links TRBV27 with TRBJ2-2, with D maybe TRBD2 (6 bases). Sequences were obtained from axillary lymph node tissue. The TCR comes from a female donor with breast cancer. Some clones in this sample may be carry-over from other donors' samples. CDR3 DNA: TGTGCCAGCAGTTTAAACCATCCTGGTGGGGGGAGATCGAACACCGGGGAGCTGTTTTTT. Protein product: CASSLNHPGGGRSNTGELFF.